Presented here are 32 T cell receptor beta chains from one specimen sequenced in a study of regulatory T cells in long-lasting Graves disease listed by TCRdb under 2021. The receptor library was made with multiplex PCR. Sequencing was carried out with an Illumina HiSeq 4000. CDR3 regions were amplified by Arm-PCR with iRepertoire HTBI primers to construct TCR beta libraries. TCRdb reprocessed the public reads (quality trimming at Q25 with fastp, clone calling with MiXCR) and kept in-frame beta chains. Each record represents a unique CDR3 protein, reported with the most common genes and DNA among its rows. The sample has 600,000 to 800,000 distinct CDR3 sequences on record, approximately 31% of them singletons. The top ten clonotypes cover under 55% of the sample. Explained via the paper, the time point label denotes: persistent/refractory GD, antithyroid drugs over 5 years with positive TRAb. For both TCR sequencing and RNA sequencing, RNA was extracted from PBMCs in TRIzol.

Material: peripheral blood mononuclear cells (PBMCs), obtained when the disease was refractory, from a patient treated with antithyroid drugs. The receptor source for this set is a female donor with Graves disease.

This clonotype was counted between two and nine times. The J gene is TRBJ2-2, the V gene TRBV5-1; D is possibly TRBD1 (6 bases). The CDR3 contains 16 residues. The germline V gene has CDR1 SGHRS and CDR2 YFSETQ. Deletions cut 2 bases from V and 0 bases from J, with 11 bases between. DNA of the CDR3: TGCGCCAGCAGCTTTGAGACAGGCCCGAACACCGGGGAGCTGTTTTTT. Its protein is CASSFETGPNTGELFF.

The CDR3 bases are TGTGCCAGCAGCCTGGACCCGGGACAGCGAGCTTTCTTT. This translates into CASSLDPGQRAFF. The V and J genes are TRBV11-2 and TRBJ1-1; 7 nucleotides align to TRBD1. The J segment lost 10 bases and the V segment lost 5 bases, leaving 10 bases of the junction unmatched. Germline CDR1 SGHAT, CDR2 FQNNGV. The CDR3 contains 13 residues.

This clonotype was seen a handful of times. The rearrangement joins TRBV20-1 to TRBJ2-7; unclear D gene. Germline loops: CDR1 DFQATT, CDR2 SNEGSKA (reference sequence). The CDR3 is 10 residues long. Trimming removed 5 bases at V and 5 bases at J, with 7 bases between. In DNA form, the CDR3 reads TGCAGTGCTGAGCTGGACGAGCAGTACTTC. It codes for CSAELDEQYF.

This clonotype was detected only a few times. The chain uses TRBV29-1 and TRBJ1-5, with 7 bases aligning to TRBD1. Germline V gene data show CDR1 as SQVTM and CDR2 as ANQGSEA. The CDR3 has 13 amino acids. V lost 7 bases and J lost 5; bases outside the gene matches: 8. CDR3 loop: CSARDRDDQPQHF. DNA for the CDR3: TGCAGCGCCCGCGACAGGGACGATCAGCCCCAGCATTTT.

This clonotype occurred many times. An end of the junction differs from the germline gene, which may be a read error. The chain recombines TRBV11-2 with TRBJ2-2, with D tentatively TRBD2 (6 bases). The germline CDR1 and CDR2 sequences are SGHAT and FQNNGV. The CDR3 has 13 amino acids. CDR3 amino acids: CASSQSGTGELFF. The CDR3 region has the DNA TGCGCCAGCAGTCAAAGCGGGACCGGGGAGCTGTTTTTT.

This clonotype was detected many times. V usage is TRBV2 and J usage is TRBJ2-2; a possible D gene is TRBD1 (6 bases). V was pared by 8 bases and J by 5 bases, with 9 bases between. Germline CDR1 is SNHLY and CDR2 is FYNNEI. This CDR3 is built from 12 residues. CDR3 in DNA: TGTGCCAGCCGACAGGTGACCGGGGAGCTGTTTTTT. Encoded protein: CASRQVTGELFF.

The rearrangement links TRBV28 to TRBJ2-2, with D uncertain. V lost 10 bases and J 5 bases, leaving 8 bases between the germline ends. Germline loops: CDR1 MDHEN, CDR2 SYDVKM. The CDR3 is 11 amino acids. The CDR3 DNA sequence: TGTGCCACCCGGTCGACCGGGGAGCTGTTTTTT. It specifies CATRSTGELFF.

This clonotype was detected ten times or more. This chain connects TRBV5-5 to TRBJ1-2; possible D gene TRBD1, 5 bases. CDR3 length: 13 residues. Per the germline V gene, CDR1 is SGHKS and CDR2 is YYEKEE (reference sequence). The ends were cut back, 4 bases at V and 2 bases at J, with 9 bases in the middle. CDR3 residues: CASSTQVNYGYTF. CDR3 nucleotides: TGTGCCAGCAGCACACAGGTCAACTATGGCTACACCTTC.

V and J are TRBV28 and TRBJ2-3; no clear D gene. CDR3 length: 14 amino acids. Germline values: CDR1 MDHEN, CDR2 SYDVKM. Trimming cost V 6 bases and J 2 bases, with 12 bases left between them. The CDR3 loop is CASRPTPATDTQYF. CDR3 DNA sequence: TGTGCCAGCAGGCCTACACCGGCCACAGATACGCAGTATTTT. The full variable domain, completed using reference TRBV28 and TRBJ2-3, is DVKVTQSSRYLVKRTGEKVFLECVQDMDHENMFWYRQDPGLGLRLIYFSYDVKMKEKGDIPEGYSVSREKKERFSLILESASTNQTSMYLCASRPTPATDTQYFGPGTRLTVL.

This rearrangement joins TRBV18 to TRBJ1-3; unclear D gene. In germline, CDR1 is KGHSH, CDR2 LQKENI. The germline V and J ends were trimmed by 3 bases and 0 bases, with 15 bases remaining between them. The CDR3 consists of 17 residues. The CDR3 region has the DNA TGTGCCAGCTCACCGAAGTCGACCGGGGACTCTGGAAACACCATATATTTT. As protein: CASSPKSTGDSGNTIYF.

In its sample, this clonotype was seen a few times. V is TRBV2 and J is TRBJ1-5; 9 bases map to TRBD1. With 7 bases clipped from V and 4 bases from J, the junction kept 14 bases outside the gene matches. This CDR3 is built from 17 residues. CDR1 is SNHLY, CDR2 FYNNEI, per germline. The CDR3 DNA reads as TGTGCCAGCAAACCGGGACAGGGATTGACGGGAAATCAGCCCCAGCATTTT. Translated: CASKPGQGLTGNQPQHF.

The gene calls are TRBV28 and TRBJ2-4; 13 positions match TRBD2. Germline values: CDR1 MDHEN, CDR2 SYDVKM. This CDR3 is built from 17 residues. V gave up 6 bases and J gave up 0 bases; unmatched junction bases: 5. In nucleotides, the CDR3 is TGTGCCAGCAGAGACCGACTAGCGGGAGGAGCCAAAAACATTCAGTACTTC. It is translated as CASRDRLAGGAKNIQYF.

This clonotype was observed a handful of times. The chain combines TRBV5-1 with TRBJ2-7; 11 bases agree with TRBD1. Trimming took 4 bases from V and 7 from J; bases not matched to a gene: 7. Germline V CDR1 and CDR2: SGHRS, YFSETQ. CDR3 length equals 14 residues. Here the CDR3 DNA reads TGCGCCAGCAGCGTTGGAGGGACAGGGGGGGAGCAGTACTTC. This sequence encodes CASSVGGTGGEQYF.

The chain employs TRBV19 and TRBJ1-1; possible D gene TRBD1, 5 bases. CDR3 length: 14 residues. Germline V lookup: CDR1 LNHDA, CDR2 SQIVND (reference sequence). Deletions cut 4 bases from V and 1 base from J, with 10 bases between. In DNA, the CDR3 is TGTGCCAGTAGTAGAGACGGACAGAACACTGAAGCTTTCTTT. It yields the protein CASSRDGQNTEAFF.

This clonotype was picked up a small number of times. This rearrangement joins TRBV6-5 to TRBJ1-1; weak D call: TRBD1 (6 bases). CDR3 size: 15 residues. Germline CDR1 and CDR2: MNHEY and SVGAGI. The V and J ends lost 4 bases and 1 base respectively, with 13 bases between them. The CDR3 nucleotides are TGTGCCAGCAGTTTAGCAGGACAGTGGAACACTGAAGCTTTCTTT. This encodes CASSLAGQWNTEAFF.

The chain employs TRBV11-2 and TRBJ1-1; D gene unclear. CDR3 size: 12 residues. Germline V lookup: CDR1 SGHAT, CDR2 FQNNGV. The V and J ends lost 2 bases and 10 bases respectively, with 11 bases between them. The CDR3 coding sequence is TGTGCCAGCAGCTTAAGAGGGTACCCAGCTTTCTTT. It codes for CASSLRGYPAFF.

The gene calls are TRBV7-9 and TRBJ1-1, with 8 bases that match TRBD1. Germline loops: CDR1 SEHNR, CDR2 FQNEAQ (reference sequence). This CDR3 contains 12 residues. V shed 10 bases, J shed 4 bases, and the junction held 5 bases outside the gene matches. The CDR3 DNA is TGTGCCATCAATACAGGGGGCACTGAAGCTTTCTTT. This gives the protein CAINTGGTEAFF.

This clonotype has a handful of counts. V gene TRBV19 combines with J gene TRBJ2-7, with 7 bases fitting TRBD1. The CDR3 has 14 residues. CDR1 and CDR2 from the germline V gene are LNHDA and SQIVND (reference sequence). Losses at the gene ends were 3 bases for V and 1 base for J; bases not matched to a gene: 3. The CDR3 protein is CASSIQGVSYEQYF. CDR3 in DNA: TGTGCCAGTAGTATTCAGGGGGTGTCCTACGAGCAGTACTTC.

The table lists this clonotype with many counts. This chain joins TRBV12-3 or TRBV12-4 and TRBJ2-2, with 11 bases that match TRBD2. V was clipped by 7 bases and J by 5 bases; unmatched bases: 6. The CDR3 is made up of 15 amino acids. CDR3 residues: CASIPGLAVTGELFF. In nucleotides, the CDR3 is TGTGCCAGCATACCGGGACTAGCGGTTACCGGGGAGCTGTTTTTT.

The chain combines TRBV30 with TRBJ1-6, with D possibly matching TRBD1 (6 bases). The CDR3 totals 16 residues. The germline V and J ends were trimmed by 6 bases and 0 bases, with 15 bases remaining between them. Germline V gene data show CDR1 as GTSNPN and CDR2 as SVGIG (reference sequence). The CDR3 region is CACRQEASSYNSPLHF. The CDR3 nucleotides are TGTGCCTGCAGACAGGAAGCGAGCTCCTATAATTCACCCCTCCACTTT. Full variable domain (outside the CDR3, taken from reference TRBV30 and TRBJ1-6): SQTIHQWPATLVQPVGSPLSLECTVEGTSNPNLYWYRQAAGRGLQLLFYSVGIGQISSEVPQNLSASRPQDRQFILSSKKLLLSDSGFYLCACRQEASSYNSPLHFGNGTRLTVT.

This rearrangement joins TRBV30 to TRBJ1-5, with D tentatively TRBD1 (6 bases). The CDR3 extends over 14 amino acids. Per the germline V gene, CDR1 is GTSNPN and CDR2 is SVGIG (reference sequence). Trimming removed 2 bases at V and 3 bases at J, with 11 bases between. CDR3 residues: CAWSLTGFNQPQHF. CDR3 coding DNA: TGTGCCTGGAGTCTAACAGGGTTCAATCAGCCCCAGCATTTT.

The gene calls are TRBV11-2 and TRBJ2-7; TRBD2 is a possible D gene (5 bases). The V gene's germline CDR1 is SGHAT and CDR2 FQNNGV. The CDR3 sequence is 14 residues long. Trimming left V 0 bases short and J 2 bases short, with 8 bases between. The CDR3 spells CASSLDREAYEQYF. The CDR3 nucleotides are TGTGCCAGCAGCTTAGACCGGGAAGCCTACGAGCAGTACTTC.

This clonotype was found a few times. V usage is TRBV7-6 and J usage is TRBJ2-5; 8 nucleotides agree with TRBD1. In germline, CDR1 is SGHVS, CDR2 FNYEAQ. This CDR3 spans 12 amino acids. The junction had 4 bases not matched to a gene; V was cut back by 0 bases and J by 13 bases. The CDR3 here is CASSLAGQELYF. CDR3 DNA: TGTGCCAGCAGCTTAGCGGGACAGGAGCTGTACTTC.

This clonotype was observed a few times. The chain's CDR3 is CSARVETSDIETQYF. DNA for the CDR3: TGCAGTGCTAGAGTGGAGACTAGCGATATCGAGACCCAGTACTTC. The rearrangement links TRBV20-1 to TRBJ2-5; 8 positions agree with TRBD2. Germline lookup yields CDR1 DFQATT and CDR2 SNEGSKA (reference sequence). This CDR3 region has 15 residues. The trim removed 1 base at V and 5 bases at J, leaving 9 bases unmatched.

This clonotype was counted at least ten times. The rearrangement joins TRBV28 to TRBJ1-1; no reliable D call. The CDR3 spans 12 residues. V lost 10 bases and J 5 bases, leaving 14 bases between the germline ends. The germline CDR1 and CDR2 sequences are MDHEN and SYDVKM. CDR3 sequence reads: CATTAIRTEAFF. The CDR3 coding sequence is TGTGCCACCACAGCTATAAGAACTGAAGCTTTCTTT.

There are a few counts of this clonotype. The chain joins TRBV9 to TRBJ1-2; 9 bases map to TRBD1. Germline CDR1 SGDLS, CDR2 YYNGEE. The ends lost 1 base at V and 4 bases at J; junction bases unmatched: 5. The CDR3 covers 15 residues. CDR3 nucleotide sequence: TGTGCCAGCAGCGTATCGGGACAGGGTGTCTATGGCTACACCTTC. Its protein product is CASSVSGQGVYGYTF.

In this sample, this clonotype turned up many times. This chain uses TRBV28 with TRBJ1-4, with 7 nucleotides matching TRBD1. The germline V gene encodes CDR1 MDHEN and CDR2 SYDVKM. This CDR3 has 13 residues. Trimming cost V 6 bases and J 8 bases; bases outside gene matches: 6. CDR3 sequence reads: CASRTGLYEKLFF. The CDR3 DNA reads TGTGCCAGCAGGACAGGGTTGTACGAAAAACTGTTTTTT.

This clonotype was detected only a few times. The rearrangement uses TRBV6-5 and TRBJ1-2; tentatively, D is TRBD1 (5 bases). In germline, CDR1 is MNHEY, CDR2 SVGAGI. Trimming left V 2 bases short and J 5 bases short, with 24 bases between. The CDR3 sequence is 18 residues long. The CDR3 DNA is TGTGCCAGCAGTTACACGGGGGTCGGCAGGGCTAGAGGGTATGGCTACACCTTC. Translating gives CASSYTGVGRARGYGYTF.

The chain joins TRBV20-1 to TRBJ1-1, with unresolved D. Germline assignment: CDR1 DFQATT and CDR2 SNEGSKA (reference sequence). The CDR3 runs 14 residues. The germline V and J ends were trimmed by 1 base and 1 base, with 10 bases remaining between them. This CDR3 is CSARGREGNTEAFF. CDR3 nucleotide sequence: TGCAGTGCTAGAGGTAGGGAGGGGAACACTGAAGCTTTCTTT.

This clonotype has only a few counts. The chain combines TRBV6-1 with TRBJ1-3; unclear D gene. CDR1 and CDR2 (germline): MNHNS, SASEGT. CDR3 length: 14 amino acids. V shed 6 bases and J shed 6 bases, with 15 bases lying between them. The CDR3 bases are TGTGCCAGCAGAAGGACTCGGGTCGAAAACACCATATATTTT. Protein: CASRRTRVENTIYF.

Ten or more counts support this clonotype. The rearrangement joins TRBV6-1 to TRBJ1-2; TRBD1 aligns across 11 bases. After removal of 6 bases from V and 8 bases from J, the junction contained 8 bases not matched to a gene. Germline CDR1 reads MNHNS; CDR2 reads SASEGT. This CDR3 region has 14 residues. The DNA for the CDR3 is TGTGCCAGCAGGAACCCGGGACAGGGGGACGGCTACACCTTC. Its translation is CASRNPGQGDGYTF.

This clonotype was counted between two and nine times. The chain carries TRBV13 and TRBJ1-2, with 8 bases identical to TRBD1. The CDR3 loop spans 16 amino acids. V was clipped by 0 bases and J by 1 base; unmatched bases: 4. The germline V gene encodes CDR1 PRHDT and CDR2 FYEKMQ (reference sequence). The CDR3 loop is CASSLGLDRVNYGYTF. The CDR3 bases are TGTGCCAGCAGCTTAGGACTGGACAGGGTTAACTATGGCTACACCTTC.